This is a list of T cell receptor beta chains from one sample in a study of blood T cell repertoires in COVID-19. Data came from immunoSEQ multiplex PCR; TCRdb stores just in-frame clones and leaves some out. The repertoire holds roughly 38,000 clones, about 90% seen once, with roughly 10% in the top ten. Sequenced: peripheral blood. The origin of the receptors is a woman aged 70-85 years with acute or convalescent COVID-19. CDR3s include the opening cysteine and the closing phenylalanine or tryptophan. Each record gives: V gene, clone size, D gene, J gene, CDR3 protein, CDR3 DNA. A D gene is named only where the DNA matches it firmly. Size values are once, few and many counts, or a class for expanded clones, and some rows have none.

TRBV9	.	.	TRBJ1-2	CASSPHTRGSYGYTF	TGTGCCAGCAGCCCCCACACCAGGGGTTCCTATGGCTACACCTTC
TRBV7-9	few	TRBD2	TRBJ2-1	CASSFSGTGLVGEQFF	TGTGCCAGCAGCTTTAGCGGGACCGGACTAGTGGGTGAGCAGTTCTTC
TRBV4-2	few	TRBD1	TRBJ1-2	CASSHPGTGAIYGYTF	TGTGCCAGCAGCCATCCCGGGACAGGGGCAATATATGGCTACACCTTC
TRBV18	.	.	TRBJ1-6	CASSPKPGQYNSPLHF	TGTGCCAGCTCACCTAAACCCGGACAGTATAATTCACCCCTCCACTTT
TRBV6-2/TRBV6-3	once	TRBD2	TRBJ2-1	CASTPHGVAGDNEQFF	TGTGCCAGCACCCCGCACGGGGTAGCGGGAGACAATGAGCAGTTCTTC
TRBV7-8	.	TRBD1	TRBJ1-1	CASSRTGGTEAFF	TGTGCCAGCAGCCGGACAGGGGGCACTGAAGCTTTCTTT
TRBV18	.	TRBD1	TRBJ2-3	CASSDRGGTDTQYF	TGTGCCAGCTCCGACAGGGGTGGGACAGATACGCAGTATTTT
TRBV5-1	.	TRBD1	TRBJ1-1	CASSLEGDRNTEAFF	TGCGCCAGCAGCTTGGAGGGGGACAGGAACACTGAAGCTTTCTTT
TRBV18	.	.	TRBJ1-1	CASSPFTPRGTEAFF	TGTGCCAGCTCACCTTTTACACCCAGGGGTACTGAAGCTTTCTTT
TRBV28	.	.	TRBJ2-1	CASSRTPYGVNEQFF	TGTGCCAGCAGTCGCACCCCATACGGGGTCAATGAGCAGTTCTTC
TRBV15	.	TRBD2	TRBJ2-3	CATSSPTSGGGRDTQYF	TGTGCCACCAGCAGTCCGACTAGCGGGGGAGGTCGGGATACGCAGTATTTT
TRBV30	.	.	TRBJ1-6	CACLGQTANSPLHF	TGTGCCTGCTTAGGACAAACTGCTAATTCACCCCTCCACTTT
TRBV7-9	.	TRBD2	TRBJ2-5	CASSSLTSGQETQYF	TGTGCCAGCAGCTCCTTGACTAGCGGCCAAGAGACCCAGTACTTC
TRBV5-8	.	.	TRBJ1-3	CASSSTGNSGNTIYF	TGTGCCAGCAGCTCTACAGGGAACTCTGGAAACACCATATATTTT
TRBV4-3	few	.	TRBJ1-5	CASSRILNQPQHF	TGCGCCAGCAGCCGAATACTCAATCAGCCCCAGCATTTT
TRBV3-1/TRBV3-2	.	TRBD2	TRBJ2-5	CASSQDRTSGWQETQYF	TGTGCCAGCAGCCAAGACCGAACTAGCGGGTGGCAAGAGACCCAGTACTTC
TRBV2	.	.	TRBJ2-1	CASSEVTVPGNEQFF	TGTGCCAGCAGTGAAGTAACCGTCCCCGGGAATGAGCAGTTCTTC
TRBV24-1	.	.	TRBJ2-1	CAKDYQLNEQFF	TGTGCCAAGGACTACCAGTTAAATGAGCAGTTCTTC
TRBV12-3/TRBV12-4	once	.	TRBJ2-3	CASSRAATDTQYF	TGTGCCAGCAGTCGCGCCGCCACAGATACGCAGTATTTT
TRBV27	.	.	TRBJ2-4	CASRDLGFIQYF	TGTGCCAGCAGAGATCTAGGTTTCATTCAGTACTTC
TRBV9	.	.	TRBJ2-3	CASSVGGSTDTQYF	TGTGCCAGCAGCGTAGGTGGCAGCACAGATACGCAGTATTTT
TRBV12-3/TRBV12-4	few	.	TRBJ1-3	CASSPGNTIYF	TGTGCCAGCAGTCCAGGAAACACCATATATTTT
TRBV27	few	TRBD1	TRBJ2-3	CASRDRVRTQYF	TGTGCCAGCAGGGACAGGGTGAGAACGCAGTATTTT
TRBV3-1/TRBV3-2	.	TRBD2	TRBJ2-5	CASSPGLAAGTQYF	TGTGCCAGCAGCCCCGGACTAGCTGCCGGGACCCAGTACTTC
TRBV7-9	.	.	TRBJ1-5	CASSPTGNQPQHF	TGTGCCAGCAGCCCGACAGGCAATCAGCCCCAGCATTTT
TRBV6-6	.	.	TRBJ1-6	CASRLGLDNSPLHF	TGTGCCAGCAGGCTGGGACTCGATAATTCACCCCTCCACTTT
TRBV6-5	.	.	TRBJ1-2	CASYLVHGYTF	TGTGCCAGTTATCTAGTCCATGGCTACACCTTC
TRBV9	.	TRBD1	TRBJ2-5	CASSVDGQGLETQYF	TGTGCCAGCAGCGTAGACGGACAGGGGTTGGAGACCCAGTACTTC
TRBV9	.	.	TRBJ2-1	CASTTPPSVEQFF	TGTGCCAGCACCACCCCCCCCAGCGTTGAGCAGTTCTTC
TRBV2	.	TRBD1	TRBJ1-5	CASTGQGRQPQHF	TGTGCCAGCACGGGACAGGGAAGGCAGCCCCAGCATTTT
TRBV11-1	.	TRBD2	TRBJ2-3	CASSEYTGTSFDTQYF	TGTGCCAGCAGCGAATACACCGGGACTAGCTTCGATACGCAGTATTTT
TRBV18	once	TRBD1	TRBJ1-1	CASSLTGTGVNTEAFF	TGTGCCAGCTCACTGACCGGGACAGGAGTGAACACTGAAGCTTTCTTT
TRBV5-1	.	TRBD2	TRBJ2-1	CASSLLFLAGVVYNEQFF	TGCGCCAGCAGCTTGTTATTCCTAGCGGGAGTAGTGTACAATGAGCAGTTCTTC
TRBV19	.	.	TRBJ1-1	CASSGQGQNTEAFF	TGTGCCAGTAGTGGCCAGGGGCAGAACACTGAAGCTTTCTTT
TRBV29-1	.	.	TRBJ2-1	CSVETTGYNEQFF	TGCAGCGTTGAAACAACGGGTTACAATGAGCAGTTCTTC
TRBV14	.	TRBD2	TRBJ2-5	CASSPSGTRVTQYF	TGTGCCAGCAGCCCTAGCGGGACTCGTGTGACCCAGTACTTC
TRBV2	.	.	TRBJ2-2	CASSSQGPNTGELFF	TGTGCCAGTTCCTCACAGGGACCGAACACCGGGGAGCTGTTTTTT
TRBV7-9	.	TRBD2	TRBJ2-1	CASSLVWVAGVGNEQFF	TGTGCCAGCAGCTTAGTCTGGGTAGCGGGAGTCGGCAATGAGCAGTTCTTC
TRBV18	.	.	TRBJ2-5	CASSPGQQETQYF	TGTGCCAGCTCACCAGGGCAGCAAGAGACCCAGTACTTC
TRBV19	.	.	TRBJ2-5	CASSTTRGPQETQYF	TGTGCCAGTAGCACAACTAGAGGGCCACAAGAGACCCAGTACTTC
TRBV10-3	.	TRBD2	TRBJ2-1	CAIRDMSGRAANEQFF	TGTGCCATCAGGGACATGAGCGGGAGGGCCGCAAATGAGCAGTTCTTC
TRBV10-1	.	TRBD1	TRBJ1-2	CASSAGTGPYGYTF	TGCGCCAGCAGTGCCGGGACAGGCCCCTATGGCTACACCTTC
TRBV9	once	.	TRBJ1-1	CASSSLFDTEAFF	TGTGCCAGCAGCTCACTATTCGACACTGAAGCTTTCTTT
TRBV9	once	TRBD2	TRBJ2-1	CASSPDPPGLAGDYEQFF	TGTGCCAGCAGCCCCGACCCTCCGGGACTAGCGGGGGACTATGAGCAGTTCTTC
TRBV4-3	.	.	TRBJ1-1	CASSPGLGGDTEAFF	TGCGCCAGCAGCCCCGGACTGGGGGGTGACACTGAAGCTTTCTTT
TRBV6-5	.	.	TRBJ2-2	CASRGAVNTGELFF	TGTGCCAGCAGAGGGGCGGTTAACACCGGGGAGCTGTTTTTT
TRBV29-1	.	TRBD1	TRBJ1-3	CSGKTGRTIYF	TGCAGCGGGAAGACAGGGCGCACCATATATTTT
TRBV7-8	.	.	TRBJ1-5	CASSLLQGMDSNQPQHF	TGTGCCAGCAGCTTACTCCAGGGTATGGATAGCAATCAGCCCCAGCATTTT
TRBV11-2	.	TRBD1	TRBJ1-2	CASEKSQGAYSNGYTF	TGTGCCAGCGAAAAGAGTCAGGGGGCGTATTCGAATGGCTACACCTTC
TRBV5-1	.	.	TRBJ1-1	CASSRTGPPNTEAFF	TGCGCCAGCAGCCGAACAGGGCCCCCGAACACTGAAGCTTTCTTT
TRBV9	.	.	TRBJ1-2	CASWGGTENYGYTF	TGTGCCAGCTGGGGAGGAACAGAGAACTATGGCTACACCTTC
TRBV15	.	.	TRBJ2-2	CATSRARNRIGGGELFF	TGTGCCACCAGCAGAGCTAGGAACAGGATCGGGGGCGGGGAGCTGTTTTTT
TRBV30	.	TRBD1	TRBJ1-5	CAWREGTGEVRPQHF	TGTGCCTGGAGAGAAGGGACAGGGGAGGTACGGCCCCAGCATTTT
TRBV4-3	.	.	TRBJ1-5	CASSQVEGYQPQHF	TGCGCCAGCAGCCAAGTTGAGGGATATCAGCCCCAGCATTTT